These 25 T cell receptor beta chains were sequenced from one sample in a study of cytomegalovirus exposure and HLA in healthy donors. The primer mix had 60 Vbeta and 13 Jbeta primers. Some clones are missing from TCRdb's copy, which holds only in-frame ones; the method was immunoSEQ multiplex PCR. The sample records approximately 150,000 clones, approximately 78% being singletons. Sequencing was done on a sample of PBMCs. The receptors shown here come from a man younger than 35 in good health and CMV-seropositive.

The chain has TRBV11-2 and TRBJ1-1; 7 bases line up with TRBD1. The ends lost 1 base at V and 9 bases at J; junction bases unmatched: 8. This CDR3 region has 14 residues. Germline V CDR1 and CDR2: SGHAT, FQNNGV. The CDR3: CASSLGPGGEKAFF. In nucleotides, the CDR3 is TGTGCCAGCAGCTTAGGTCCAGGGGGAGAGAAAGCTTTCTTT.

The rearrangement links TRBV10-3 to TRBJ1-2; TRBD1 matches 8 bases. The V segment lost 9 bases and the J segment 4 bases; nucleotides outside the gene matches: 10. Germline loops: CDR1 ENHRY, CDR2 SYGVKD. This CDR3 is 14 amino acids long. This chain's CDR3 is CAISGTGDFYGYTF. The CDR3 region has the DNA TGTGCCATATCCGGGACAGGCGACTTCTATGGCTACACCTTC.

This rearrangement joins TRBV7-6 to TRBJ2-2, with TRBD2 matching 10 bases. Unmatched junction bases numbered 11, after V lost 4 bases and J lost 0 bases. This CDR3 comprises 19 residues. In germline, CDR1 is SGHVS, CDR2 FNYEAQ. The DNA of the CDR3 is TGTGCCAGCAGCTCTCGGGGACTAGCGTACTCACCGAACACCGGGGAGCTGTTTTTT. This sequence encodes CASSSRGLAYSPNTGELFF.

V gene TRBV6-5 combines with J gene TRBJ1-2; D is unclear. The CDR3 loop spans 14 amino acids. Germline loops: CDR1 MNHEY, CDR2 SVGAGI. V was pared by 4 bases and J by 4 bases, with 13 bases between. CDR3 coding DNA: TGTGCCAGCAGTTTCCTCTACAGTGCCTATGGCTACACCTTC. This translates into CASSFLYSAYGYTF.

This clone appeared once. CDR3 protein: CASSGLGDYYGYTF. The CDR3 region has the DNA TGTGCCAGCAGTGGGTTGGGGGACTACTATGGCTACACCTTC. V usage is TRBV28 and J usage is TRBJ1-2, with TRBD1 as a possible D gene (5 bases). Germline V lookup: CDR1 MDHEN, CDR2 SYDVKM. The CDR3 covers 14 residues. Trimming took 5 bases from V and 3 from J, leaving 13 bases between them.

This chain joins TRBV28 and TRBJ1-2, with unresolved D. The V end lost 2 bases, the J end lost 8 bases, and 15 bases lay between the germline ends. The CDR3 spans 14 residues. Per germline, CDR1 MDHEN and CDR2 SYDVKM. CDR3: CASSLNSLGVGYTF. DNA of the CDR3: TGTGCCAGCAGTTTAAACTCCCTCGGGGTGGGCTACACCTTC.

This clone was detected only a few times. The chain couples TRBV5-1 to TRBJ2-1; a weak D match, TRBD2 (6 bases). The CDR3 sequence is 14 residues long. V was pared by 2 bases and J by 0 bases, with 6 bases between. Germline loops: CDR1 SGHRS, CDR2 YFSETQ. The chain's CDR3 is CASSFGSSYNEQFF. The CDR3 DNA reads TGCGCCAGCAGCTTCGGGAGCTCCTACAATGAGCAGTTCTTC.

This chain links TRBV6-4 with TRBJ2-7; weak D call: TRBD2 (5 bases). Trimming cost V 3 bases and J 0 bases, with 9 bases left between them. Germline assignment: CDR1 MRHNA and CDR2 SNTAGT. The CDR3 loop spans 14 amino acids. The CDR3 nucleotides read TGTGCCAGCAGTGAACGGGGTGACTCCTACGAGCAGTACTTC. Protein: CASSERGDSYEQYF.

The DNA of the CDR3 is TGTGCCAGCAGTTGGACTAGCGGGAGATACAATGAGCAGTTCTTC. Translating it yields CASSWTSGRYNEQFF. The gene calls are TRBV7-6 and TRBJ2-1, with TRBD2 identical over 13 bases. CDR3 size: 15 residues. CDR1 SGHVS and CDR2 FNYEAQ come from the germline V gene. The V and J ends lost 6 bases and 4 bases, in that order; junction bases with no gene match: 3.

J is TRBJ1-3 and V is TRBV28, with D possibly matching TRBD1 (6 bases). The CDR3 covers 14 residues. Germline V lookup: CDR1 MDHEN, CDR2 SYDVKM. The V and J ends lost 1 base and 6 bases respectively, with 10 bases between them. The DNA for the CDR3 is TGTGCCAGCAGTTTATCAGGGGTGGAAAACACCATATATTTT. It is translated as CASSLSGVENTIYF.

The chain recombines TRBV7-9 with TRBJ2-7, with TRBD2 as a possible D gene (7 bases). The CDR3 totals 13 residues. Trimming shortened V by 5 bases and J by 3 bases, and 11 bases separated the two germline ends. CDR1 and CDR2 from the germline V gene are SEHNR and FQNEAQ (reference sequence). CDR3 residues: CASSTGGLYEQYF. DNA of the CDR3: TGTGCCAGCAGCACGGGGGGCCTCTACGAGCAGTACTTC.

This chain joins TRBV5-4 and TRBJ2-3; TRBD2 aligns across 10 bases. The CDR3 runs 17 residues. In germline, CDR1 is SGHNT, CDR2 YYREEE (reference sequence). J lost 5 bases, V lost 0 bases, and 9 bases had no gene match. As DNA, the CDR3 is TGTGCCAGCAGCTTGGCCCCAGCGGGAGGGCCCGTAGATACGCAGTATTTT. Protein: CASSLAPAGGPVDTQYF.

The gene calls are TRBV7-8 and TRBJ2-7; 11 bases map to TRBD2. The CDR3 runs 17 residues. The germline V gene has CDR1 SGHVS and CDR2 FQNEAQ. V was pared by 1 base and J by 4 bases, with 9 bases of the junction left unmatched. The CDR3 sequence is CASSLGWASGRNYEQYF. CDR3 DNA: TGTGCCAGCAGCTTAGGGTGGGCTAGCGGGAGGAATTACGAGCAGTACTTC.

The gene calls are TRBV6-5 and TRBJ1-1; the match to TRBD1 covers 7 bases. This CDR3 contains 14 residues. The germline V gene encodes CDR1 MNHEY and CDR2 SVGAGI. The junction had 5 bases not matched to a gene; V was cut back by 0 bases and J by 7 bases. The CDR3 sequence: CASSYSGDSNEAFF. In nucleotides, the CDR3 is TGTGCCAGCAGTTACTCTGGGGACAGCAATGAAGCTTTCTTT.

The rearrangement uses TRBV6-5 and TRBJ2-2; possible D gene TRBD2, 6 bases. Germline CDR1 and CDR2: MNHEY and SVGAGI. V was trimmed by 4 bases and J by 2 bases, leaving 11 bases between them. This CDR3 spans 15 amino acids. For the CDR3, the DNA is TGTGCCAGCAGTTTCAGGAGGGTTAACACCGGGGAGCTGTTTTTT. It translates to CASSFRRVNTGELFF.

The J gene is TRBJ1-5, the V gene TRBV7-9, with D possibly matching TRBD1 (6 bases). From germline, CDR1 is SEHNR and CDR2 FQNEAQ (reference sequence). Trimming pared 4 bases from V and 0 bases from J, leaving 16 bases between. The length of the CDR3 is 17 residues. This chain's CDR3 is CASSSPDSPYSNQPQHF. The DNA of the CDR3 is TGTGCCAGCAGCTCTCCGGACAGCCCTTATAGCAATCAGCCCCAGCATTTT.

V gene TRBV7-9 combines with J gene TRBJ2-1; D might be TRBD2 (6 bases). Trimming cost V 5 bases and J 7 bases, with 12 bases left between them. The CDR3 sequence is 13 residues long. Per the germline V gene, CDR1 is SEHNR and CDR2 is FQNEAQ (reference sequence). CDR3: CASSLKSGNEQFF. CDR3 nucleotide sequence: TGTGCCAGCAGCCTAAAGAGCGGGAATGAGCAGTTCTTC. Together with reference TRBV7-9 and TRBJ2-1, the CDR3 gives the full variable domain: DTGVSQNPRHKITKRGQNVTFRCDPISEHNRLYWYRQTLGQGPEFLTYFQNEAQLEKSRLLSDRFSAERPKGSFSTLEIQRTEQGDSAMYLCASSLKSGNEQFFGPGTRLTVL.

The chain employs TRBV5-5 and TRBJ1-4; tentative D call: TRBD1 (5 bases). The CDR3 loop spans 15 amino acids. V was cut by 2 bases and J by 4 bases, with 12 bases left in between. Germline CDR1 reads SGHKS; CDR2 reads YYEKEE (reference sequence). The CDR3 loop reads CASSFRRGSNEKLFF. The CDR3 region has the DNA TGTGCCAGCAGCTTTAGGCGGGGGAGTAATGAAAAACTGTTTTTT.

The CDR3 spells CASSQDMRALYGYTF. In DNA form, the CDR3 reads TGTGCCAGCAGCCAAGATATGAGGGCCCTCTATGGCTACACCTTC. V gene TRBV14 combines with J gene TRBJ1-2; D not certain. From germline, CDR1 is SGHDN and CDR2 FVKESK. This CDR3 comprises 15 residues. Trimming pared 0 bases from V and 4 bases from J, leaving 12 bases between.

The chain uses TRBV19 and TRBJ2-7; 13 nucleotides line up with TRBD2. CDR1 and CDR2 from the germline V gene are LNHDA and SQIVND (reference sequence). The CDR3 runs 16 residues. With 5 bases clipped from V and 7 bases from J, the junction kept 11 bases outside the gene matches. CDR3 nucleotide sequence: TGTGCCAGTAGTGGCGCATTAGGACTAGCGGGAGAGGAGCAGTACTTC. Protein: CASSGALGLAGEEQYF. The full variable domain, in which reference TRBV19 and TRBJ2-7 provide the parts outside the CDR3, is DGGITQSPKYLFRKEGQNVTLSCEQNLNHDAMYWYRQDPGQGLRLIYYSQIVNDFQKGDIAEGYSVSREKKESFPLTVTSAQKNPTAFYLCASSGALGLAGEEQYFGPGTRLTVT.

V usage is TRBV19 and J usage is TRBJ2-1; 11 bases line up with TRBD2. V was pared by 5 bases and J by 4 bases, with 10 bases of the junction left unmatched. The CDR3 covers 17 residues. Germline values: CDR1 LNHDA, CDR2 SQIVND (reference sequence). The CDR3, as DNA: TGTGCCAGTAGTCCCCACATAGCGGGAGGGTTTTACAATGAGCAGTTCTTC. Encoded protein: CASSPHIAGGFYNEQFF. The full variable domain, rest sourced from reference TRBV19 and TRBJ2-1, is DGGITQSPKYLFRKEGQNVTLSCEQNLNHDAMYWYRQDPGQGLRLIYYSQIVNDFQKGDIAEGYSVSREKKESFPLTVTSAQKNPTAFYLCASSPHIAGGFYNEQFFGPGTRLTVL.

The chain joins TRBV28 to TRBJ1-1; D perhaps matches TRBD1 (6 bases). The CDR3 has 12 residues. The ends were cut back, 6 bases at V and 7 bases at J, with 12 bases in the middle. The germline CDR1 and CDR2 sequences are MDHEN and SYDVKM. The CDR3 sequence: CASRPDRCEAFF. The CDR3 coding sequence is TGTGCCAGCAGACCCGACAGGTGTGAAGCTTTCTTT.

This chain joins TRBV4-1 and TRBJ2-3; the D is unclear. Germline CDR1 reads MGHRA; CDR2 reads YSYEKL. The CDR3 runs to 14 residues. The ends were cut back, 2 bases at V and 4 bases at J, with 10 bases in the middle. CDR3: CASSQNSLADTQYF. Written as DNA, the CDR3 is TGCGCCAGCAGCCAAAACAGCCTCGCAGATACGCAGTATTTT.

The chain carries TRBV27 and TRBJ2-7, with 7 bases identical to TRBD1. With 6 bases clipped from V and 2 bases from J, the junction kept 13 bases outside the gene matches. The germline gives CDR1 MNHEY, CDR2 SMNVEV (reference sequence). The length of the CDR3 is 16 residues. CDR3 in amino acids: CASSFLRPGQTYEQYF. CDR3 bases: TGTGCCAGCAGCTTTCTCCGGCCGGGACAGACCTACGAGCAGTACTTC.

The chain recombines TRBV2 with TRBJ1-5; D is unclear. The V gene's germline CDR1 is SNHLY and CDR2 FYNNEI. This CDR3 spans 14 amino acids. Trimming left V 1 base short and J 2 bases short, with 6 bases between. CDR3 region: CASSEVIGNQPQHF. CDR3 DNA: TGTGCCAGCAGTGAAGTGATAGGCAATCAGCCCCAGCATTTT.